This passage covers 24 T cell receptor beta chains from one sample sequenced in a study of blood T cell repertoires in COVID-19. The assay was immunoSEQ multiplex PCR, and TCRdb's table has in-frame clones only and misses some. Of some 500,000 clones detected, roughly 90% appear once; the ten largest clones hold 1.5% to 2%. The sequenced sample was PBMCs or T cells enriched from blood (not recorded which). The receptors come from a woman in her 40s who had recovered from COVID-19.

The chain uses TRBV6-5 and TRBJ1-1; D call uncertain. From germline, CDR1 is MNHEY and CDR2 SVGAGI. V lost 7 bases, J lost 3 bases, and 12 bases lay in between. The CDR3 has 13 residues. CDR3 loop: CASTGIGYTEAFF. The CDR3 region has the DNA TGTGCCAGCACCGGGATTGGGTACACTGAAGCTTTCTTT.

The rearrangement uses TRBV2 and TRBJ2-1, with a weak D call TRBD2 (5 bases). V was clipped by 5 bases and J by 6 bases, with 14 bases between them. The CDR3 loop spans 14 amino acids. Germline V gene sequence: CDR1 SNHLY, CDR2 FYNNEI. The CDR3 DNA is TGTGCCAGCAGTAGGGATTCTGGAGGCAATGAGCAGTTCTTC. It codes for CASSRDSGGNEQFF.

V gene TRBV4-3 combines with J gene TRBJ1-2, with TRBD1 matching over 8 bases. Trimming removed 1 base from V and 4 bases from J; junction bases left unmatched: 5. The CDR3 loop spans 15 amino acids. In germline, CDR1 is LGHNA, CDR2 YSLEER. The CDR3 DNA follows: TGCGCCAGCAGCCAAGCCGACAGGGGAATCTATGGCTACACCTTC. Residues: CASSQADRGIYGYTF.

This chain links TRBV19 with TRBJ2-7, with TRBD2 matching over 13 bases. The CDR3 spans 16 residues. Unmatched junction bases numbered 8, after V lost 4 bases and J lost 5 bases. From germline, CDR1 is LNHDA and CDR2 SQIVND (reference sequence). This CDR3 reads CASSSRTSGSYHEQYF. CDR3 sequence (DNA): TGTGCCAGTAGTAGTCGGACTAGCGGGAGTTACCACGAGCAGTACTTC. The complete variable domain, with remaining parts taken from reference TRBV19 and TRBJ2-7, reads DGGITQSPKYLFRKEGQNVTLSCEQNLNHDAMYWYRQDPGQGLRLIYYSQIVNDFQKGDIAEGYSVSREKKESFPLTVTSAQKNPTAFYLCASSSRTSGSYHEQYFGPGTRLTVT.

The chain combines TRBV19 with TRBJ1-1; perhaps TRBD1 as D (6 bases). Trimming shortened V by 1 base and J by 1 base, and 7 bases separated the two germline ends. CDR3 size: 14 residues. Germline CDR1 LNHDA, CDR2 SQIVND (reference sequence). CDR3 sequence (DNA): TGTGCCAGTAGTATAGCACAGGGGAACACTGAAGCTTTCTTT. Protein product: CASSIAQGNTEAFF.

The chain joins TRBV7-6 to TRBJ2-1, with 9 nucleotides matching TRBD2. The V and J ends lost 6 bases and 1 base, in that order; junction bases with no gene match: 4. In germline, CDR1 is SGHVS, CDR2 FNYEAQ. The CDR3 covers 15 residues. CDR3 sequence: CASRRTSGSYNEQFF. The CDR3 bases are TGTGCCAGCAGGCGCACTAGCGGGTCCTACAATGAGCAGTTCTTC.

The chain carries TRBV13 and TRBJ2-1; possible D gene TRBD1, 5 bases. Trimming shortened V by 5 bases and J by 6 bases, and 14 bases separated the two germline ends. The CDR3 covers 14 residues. Germline-derived CDR1 and CDR2 are PRHDT and FYEKMQ (reference sequence). This CDR3 is CASSPPRQGNEQFF. The CDR3, as DNA: TGTGCCAGCAGCCCACCTAGGCAGGGCAATGAGCAGTTCTTC.

The genes are TRBV4-1 and TRBJ2-7, with 12 bases matching TRBD2. CDR1 MGHRA and CDR2 YSYEKL come from the germline V gene. V lost 4 bases to trimming and J lost 5 bases; unmatched junction nucleotides: 9. The CDR3 sequence is 16 residues long. CDR3 loop: CASSLRPRLAGDEQYF. DNA for the CDR3: TGCGCCAGCAGCCTTCGCCCTCGACTAGCGGGAGACGAGCAGTACTTC.

In this sample, this clone turned up once. The chain joins TRBV6-5 to TRBJ2-3, with 7 bases aligning to TRBD2. The CDR3 extends over 14 amino acids. With 7 bases clipped from V and 4 bases from J, the junction kept 8 bases outside the gene matches. Germline CDR1 and CDR2: MNHEY and SVGAGI. The chain's CDR3 is CASTLRAGADTQYF. CDR3 nucleotide sequence: TGTGCCAGCACCCTTCGGGCGGGAGCAGATACGCAGTATTTT.

Here the CDR3 reads CASSLGQGTDTQYF. CDR3 nucleotide sequence: TGTGCCAGCAGCCTCGGACAGGGGACAGATACGCAGTATTTT. V and J are TRBV11-2 and TRBJ2-3; 9 bases are shared with TRBD1. The CDR3 loop spans 14 amino acids. V trimming: 5 bases; J trimming: 3 bases; junction bases outside the gene matches: 3. CDR1 is SGHAT, CDR2 FQNNGV, per germline.

This chain uses TRBV7-2 with TRBJ1-4, with 10 nucleotides matching TRBD1. The germline gives CDR1 SGHTA, CDR2 FQGNSA. The CDR3 consists of 19 residues. J gave up 0 bases and V 5 bases, and 12 bases lay outside the gene matches. The CDR3 DNA follows: TGTGCCAGCAGCACCGCGGACAGGGGGTTTATCTCAACTAATGAAAAACTGTTTTTT. Translation gives CASSTADRGFISTNEKLFF.

This sequence joins TRBV6-5 and TRBJ2-1; tentative D call: TRBD1 (5 bases). The CDR3 is 13 residues long. In germline, CDR1 is MNHEY, CDR2 SVGAGI. V gave up 0 bases and J gave up 8 bases, with 8 bases separating them. This chain's CDR3 is CASSYSRADEQFF. CDR3 DNA: TGTGCCAGCAGTTACTCCAGGGCCGATGAGCAGTTCTTC.

This sequence joins TRBV9 and TRBJ1-3; D ambiguous. V lost 6 bases to trimming and J lost 0 bases, with 4 bases between them. CDR3 length: 12 residues. Germline lookup yields CDR1 SGDLS and CDR2 YYNGEE. CDR3 sequence: CASTRSGNTIYF. The DNA for the CDR3 is TGTGCCAGCACCCGCTCTGGAAACACCATATATTTT.

The chain has TRBV3-1 (or the pseudogene TRBV3-2) and TRBJ2-3; 11 bases agree with TRBD2. Looked up from germline, CDR1 is LGHDT and CDR2 is YNNKEL (reference sequence). The CDR3 length is 16 residues. V shed 1 base, J shed 5 bases, and the junction held 5 bases outside the gene matches. The CDR3 DNA is TGTGCCAGCAGCCAAGGGGTAGCGGGAGGGGAAGATACGCAGTATTTT. Its protein product is CASSQGVAGGEDTQYF.

This chain connects TRBV10-3 to TRBJ2-7; D possibly corresponds to TRBD2 (6 bases). V lost 3 bases and J 2 bases, leaving 11 bases between the germline ends. There are 14 residues in the CDR3. Germline V gene sequence: CDR1 ENHRY, CDR2 SYGVKD. In DNA form, the CDR3 reads TGTGCCATCAGTGACCTAGCGAGACCCTACGAGCAGTACTTC. Its protein product is CAISDLARPYEQYF.

The chain links TRBV6-2 or TRBV6-3 to TRBJ2-1, with D possibly being TRBD2 (6 bases). The V end lost 0 bases, the J end lost 2 bases, and 20 bases lay between the germline ends. The CDR3 spans 19 residues. Germline V gene lookup returns CDR1 MNHEY and CDR2 SVGEGT. In DNA, the CDR3 is TGTGCCAGCAGTTACTCGATCTTTACTGGTGCGGGACCCTACAATGAGCAGTTCTTC. It yields the protein CASSYSIFTGAGPYNEQFF.

This chain links TRBV10-3 with TRBJ2-3; TRBD2 agrees at 14 bases. V shed 7 bases, J shed 4 bases, and the junction held 4 bases outside the gene matches. The CDR3 is made up of 15 amino acids. Germline values: CDR1 ENHRY, CDR2 SYGVKD. The CDR3 here is CAIKGLAGDSDTQYF. The DNA for the CDR3 is TGTGCCATCAAGGGACTAGCGGGAGATTCAGATACGCAGTATTTT.

This clone was observed a handful of times. The chain uses TRBV15 and TRBJ1-5; TRBD1 agrees at 7 bases. The CDR3 is 17 amino acids. Germline V gives CDR1 LNHNV, CDR2 YYDKDF (reference sequence). Trimming cost V 1 base and J 4 bases; bases outside gene matches: 10. Written as DNA, the CDR3 is TGTGCCACCAGCAGAGGCTTCCCGGGACAGACGAATCAGCCCCAGCATTTT. Translation gives CATSRGFPGQTNQPQHF.

The gene calls are TRBV7-8 and TRBJ1-1, with D hard to call. There are 15 residues in the CDR3. The V end lost 6 bases, the J end lost 0 bases, and 14 bases lay between the germline ends. Germline V lookup: CDR1 SGHVS, CDR2 FQNEAQ. The CDR3 spells CASRLNWEMNTEAFF. For the CDR3, the DNA is TGTGCCAGCAGGTTAAATTGGGAGATGAACACTGAAGCTTTCTTT.

This clone showed up just once. The chain employs TRBV29-1 and TRBJ2-2; D is uncertain. The germline CDR1 and CDR2 sequences are SQVTM and ANQGSEA. The V end was cut by 5 bases, the J end by 4 bases, with 11 bases between. The CDR3 length is 13 residues. CDR3 nucleotide sequence: TGCAGCGTTACCTTTCAGGTCACCGGGGAGCTGTTTTTT. Translated, it gives CSVTFQVTGELFF.

The chain carries TRBV5-5 and TRBJ1-1, with TRBD1 matching over 7 bases. The junction had 3 bases not matched to a gene; V was cut back by 0 bases and J by 1 base. The CDR3 length is 15 residues. Germline loops: CDR1 SGHKS, CDR2 YYEKEE (reference sequence). The CDR3 nucleotides read TGTGCCAGCAGCTTGGACGGACAGGCGAACACTGAAGCTTTCTTT. Its translation is CASSLDGQANTEAFF.

In this sample, this clone turned up once. The chain uses TRBV19 and TRBJ1-4, with 9 bases that match TRBD1. The CDR3 has 16 amino acids. V shed 10 bases and J 5 bases; nucleotides not matched to a gene: 14. Germline CDR1 reads LNHDA; CDR2 reads SQIVND (reference sequence). CDR3 nucleotide sequence: TGTGCCACCCGACGGCGGGTGGGACAGGGAAATGAAAAACTGTTTTTT. It encodes CATRRRVGQGNEKLFF.

This clone was seen only once. Other DNA variants within this sample encode the same CDR3. The CDR3 nucleotides are TGTGCCAGCAGCTTCTCGGGGGGGAACACTGAAGCTTTCTTT. This gives the protein CASSFSGGNTEAFF. The rearrangement uses TRBV11-3 and TRBJ1-1; a weak D match, TRBD1 (5 bases). Germline loops: CDR1 SGHNT, CDR2 YENEEA. V lost 3 bases and J 1 base, leaving 9 bases between the germline ends. This CDR3 has 14 amino acids. The full variable domain, its missing parts supplied by reference TRBV11-3 and TRBJ1-1, is EAGVVQSPRYKIIEKKQPVAFWCNPISGHNTLYWYLQNLGQGPELLIRYENEEAVDDSQLPKDRFSAERLKGVDSTLKIQPAELGDSAVYLCASSFSGGNTEAFFGQGTRLTVV.

The chain uses TRBV10-3 and TRBJ2-7; TRBD1 matches at 7 bases. The CDR3 has 14 residues. J lost 3 bases, V lost 4 bases, and 6 bases had no gene match. The germline V gene encodes CDR1 ENHRY and CDR2 SYGVKD. CDR3 region: CAISGGQNHYEQYF. As DNA, the CDR3 is TGTGCCATCAGTGGGGGACAGAACCACTACGAGCAGTACTTC.